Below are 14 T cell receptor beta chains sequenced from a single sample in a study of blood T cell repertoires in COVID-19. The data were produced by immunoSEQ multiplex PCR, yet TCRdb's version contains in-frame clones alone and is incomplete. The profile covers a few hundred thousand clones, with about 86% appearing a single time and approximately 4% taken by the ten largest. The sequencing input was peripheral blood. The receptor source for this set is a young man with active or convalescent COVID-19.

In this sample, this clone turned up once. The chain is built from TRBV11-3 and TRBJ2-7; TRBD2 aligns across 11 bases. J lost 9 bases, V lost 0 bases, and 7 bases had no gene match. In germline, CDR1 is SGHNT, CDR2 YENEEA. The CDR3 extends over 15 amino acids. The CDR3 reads CASSLDGTSGLGQYF. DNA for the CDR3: TGTGCCAGCAGCTTAGATGGGACTAGCGGATTAGGGCAGTACTTC. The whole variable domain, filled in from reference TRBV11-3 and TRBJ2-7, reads EAGVVQSPRYKIIEKKQPVAFWCNPISGHNTLYWYLQNLGQGPELLIRYENEEAVDDSQLPKDRFSAERLKGVDSTLKIQPAELGDSAVYLCASSLDGTSGLGQYFGPGTRLTVT.

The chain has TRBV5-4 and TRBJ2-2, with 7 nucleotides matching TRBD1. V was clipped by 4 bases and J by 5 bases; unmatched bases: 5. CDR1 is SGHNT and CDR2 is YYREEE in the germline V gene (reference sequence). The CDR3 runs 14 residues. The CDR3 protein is CASSTKTGTGELFF. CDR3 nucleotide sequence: TGTGCCAGCAGCACAAAGACAGGGACCGGGGAGCTGTTTTTT.

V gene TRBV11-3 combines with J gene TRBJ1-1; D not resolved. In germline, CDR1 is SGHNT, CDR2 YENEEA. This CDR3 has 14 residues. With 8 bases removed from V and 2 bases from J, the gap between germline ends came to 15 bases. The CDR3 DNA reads TGTGCCAGCGGCCCGCGCTGGAGTAACACTGAAGCTTTCTTT. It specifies CASGPRWSNTEAFF.

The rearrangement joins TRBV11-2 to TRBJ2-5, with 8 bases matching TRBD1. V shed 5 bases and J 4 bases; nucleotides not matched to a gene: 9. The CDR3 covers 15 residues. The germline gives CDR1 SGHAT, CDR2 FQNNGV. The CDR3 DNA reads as TGTGCCAGCAGCGGGACCCCCCAGGGGGCAGAGACCCAGTACTTC. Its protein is CASSGTPQGAETQYF.

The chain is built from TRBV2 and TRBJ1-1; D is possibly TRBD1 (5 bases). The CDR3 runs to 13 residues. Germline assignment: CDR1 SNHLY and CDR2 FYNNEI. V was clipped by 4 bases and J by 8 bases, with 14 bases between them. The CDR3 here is CASSVDTGFEAFF. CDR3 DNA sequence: TGTGCCAGCAGTGTGGACACGGGCTTCGAAGCTTTCTTT. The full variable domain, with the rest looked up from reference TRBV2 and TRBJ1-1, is EPEVTQTPSHQVTQMGQEVILRCVPISNHLYFYWYRQILGQKVEFLVSFYNNEISEKSEIFDDQFSVERPDGSNFTLKIRSTKLEDSAMYFCASSVDTGFEAFFGQGTRLTVV.

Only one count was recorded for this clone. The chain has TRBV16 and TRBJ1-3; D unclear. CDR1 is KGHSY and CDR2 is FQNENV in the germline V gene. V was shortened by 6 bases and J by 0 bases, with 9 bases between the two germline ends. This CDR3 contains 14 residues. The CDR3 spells CASSPISSGNTIYF. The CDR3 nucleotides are TGTGCCAGCAGTCCGATTAGCTCTGGAAACACCATATATTTT.

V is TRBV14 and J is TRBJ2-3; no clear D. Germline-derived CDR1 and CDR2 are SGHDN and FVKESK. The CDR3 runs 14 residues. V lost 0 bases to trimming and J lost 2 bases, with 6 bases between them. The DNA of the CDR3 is TGTGCCAGCAGCCAAGACCAGTTCACAGATACGCAGTATTTT. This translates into CASSQDQFTDTQYF.

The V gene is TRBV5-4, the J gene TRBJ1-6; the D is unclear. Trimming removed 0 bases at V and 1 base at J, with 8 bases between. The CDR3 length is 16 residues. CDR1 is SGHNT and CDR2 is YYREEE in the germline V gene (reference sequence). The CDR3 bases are TGTGCCAGCAGCTTGGGGAGTACATCCTATAATTCACCCCTCCACTTT. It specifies CASSLGSTSYNSPLHF.

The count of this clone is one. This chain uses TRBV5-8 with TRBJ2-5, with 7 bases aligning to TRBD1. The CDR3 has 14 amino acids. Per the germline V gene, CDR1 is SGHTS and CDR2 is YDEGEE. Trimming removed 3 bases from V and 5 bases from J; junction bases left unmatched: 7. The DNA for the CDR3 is TGTGCCAGCAGCTCGGGACAGTTCGGGGAGACCCAGTACTTC. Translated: CASSSGQFGETQYF. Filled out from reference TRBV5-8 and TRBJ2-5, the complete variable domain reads EAGVTQSPTHLIKTRGQQATLRCSPISGHTSVYWYQQALGLGLQFLLWYDEGEERNRGNFPPRFSGRQFPNYSSELNVNALELEDSALYLCASSSGQFGETQYFGPGTRLLVL.

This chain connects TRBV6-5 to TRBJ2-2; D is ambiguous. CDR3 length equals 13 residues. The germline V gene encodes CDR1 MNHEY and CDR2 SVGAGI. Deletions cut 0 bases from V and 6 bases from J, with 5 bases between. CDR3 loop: CASSYSLSGELFF. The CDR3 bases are TGTGCCAGCAGTTACTCCCTATCCGGGGAGCTGTTTTTT.

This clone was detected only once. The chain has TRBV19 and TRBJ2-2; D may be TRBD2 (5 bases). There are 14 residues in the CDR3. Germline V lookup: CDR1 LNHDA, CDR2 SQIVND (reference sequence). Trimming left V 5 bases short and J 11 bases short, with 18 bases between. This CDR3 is CASSQRPGFHELFF. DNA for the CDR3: TGTGCCAGTAGTCAACGTCCGGGGTTTCATGAGCTGTTTTTT. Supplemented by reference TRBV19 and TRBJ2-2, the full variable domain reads DGGITQSPKYLFRKEGQNVTLSCEQNLNHDAMYWYRQDPGQGLRLIYYSQIVNDFQKGDIAEGYSVSREKKESFPLTVTSAQKNPTAFYLCASSQRPGFHELFFGEGSRLTVL.

CDR3 sequence reads: CASSWKGTGAIYEQYF. The CDR3 nucleotides read TGTGCCAGCAGTTGGAAGGGGACAGGGGCTATCTACGAGCAGTACTTC. The J gene is TRBJ2-7, the V gene TRBV27; TRBD1 matches 10 bases. The CDR3 sequence is 16 residues long. The V and J ends lost 4 bases and 3 bases, in that order; junction bases with no gene match: 9. Germline V gene lookup returns CDR1 MNHEY and CDR2 SMNVEV (reference sequence).

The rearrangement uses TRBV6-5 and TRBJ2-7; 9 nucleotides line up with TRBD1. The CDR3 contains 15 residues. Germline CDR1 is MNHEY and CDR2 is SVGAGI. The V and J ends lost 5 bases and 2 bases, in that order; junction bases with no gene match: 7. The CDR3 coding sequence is TGTGCCAGCAGTCCATACAGGGGGCTCACCTACGAGCAGTACTTC. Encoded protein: CASSPYRGLTYEQYF.

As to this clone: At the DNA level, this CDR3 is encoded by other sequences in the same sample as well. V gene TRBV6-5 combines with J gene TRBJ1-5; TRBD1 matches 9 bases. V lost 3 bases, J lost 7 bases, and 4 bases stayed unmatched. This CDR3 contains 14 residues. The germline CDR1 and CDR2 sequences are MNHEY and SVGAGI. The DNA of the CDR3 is TGTGCCAGCAGTTATACAGGGGGCGGGCAGCCCCAGCATTTT. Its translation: CASSYTGGGQPQHF.